This T cell receptor (beta chain) originates from a study of blood T cell repertoires in COVID-19. Trimming took off 1 base at V and 2 bases at J, with 7 bases between the two ends. This CDR3 spans 14 amino acids. Per the germline V gene, CDR1 is KGHSH and CDR2 is LQKENI. The repertoire was sequenced with immunoSEQ multiplex PCR; TCRdb's copy has only in-frame clones and lacks some. The table has about 42,000 clones, 80% to 90% seen once. The material sequenced was peripheral blood. The V call is TRBV18, the J call TRBJ2-3; a possible D gene is TRBD2 (6 bases). This TCR was recovered from a man in his thirties or forties with active or convalescent COVID-19. The CDR3 sequence is CASSPRRDTDTQYF. CDR3 DNA: TGTGCCAGCTCACCACGGAGGGACACAGATACGCAGTATTTT.